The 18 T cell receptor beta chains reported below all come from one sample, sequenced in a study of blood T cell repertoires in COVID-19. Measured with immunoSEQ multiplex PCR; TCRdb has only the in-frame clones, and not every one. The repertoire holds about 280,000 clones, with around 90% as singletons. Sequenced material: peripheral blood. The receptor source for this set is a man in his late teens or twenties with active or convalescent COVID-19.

This CDR3 is CASSLFEWKGDQPQHF. In DNA, the CDR3 is TGTGCCAGCTCACTTTTCGAATGGAAAGGGGATCAGCCCCAGCATTTT. The rearrangement joins TRBV18 to TRBJ1-5; maybe TRBD1 (5 bases). The CDR3 runs 16 residues. The V gene lost 4 bases and the J gene lost 5 bases, with 18 bases spanning the gap. The V gene's germline CDR1 is KGHSH and CDR2 LQKENI. Variable domain in full (rest from reference TRBV18 and TRBJ1-5): NAGVMQNPRHLVRRRGQEARLRCSPMKGHSHVYWYRQLPEEGLKFMVYLQKENIIDESGMPKERFSAEFPKEGPSILRIQQVVRGDSAAYFCASSLFEWKGDQPQHFGDGTRLSIL.

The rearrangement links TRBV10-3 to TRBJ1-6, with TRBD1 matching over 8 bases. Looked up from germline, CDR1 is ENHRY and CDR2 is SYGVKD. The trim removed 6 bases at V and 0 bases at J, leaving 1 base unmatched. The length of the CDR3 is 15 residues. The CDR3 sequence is CAISTGGSYNSPLHF. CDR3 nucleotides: TGTGCCATCAGCACAGGGGGCTCCTATAATTCACCCCTCCACTTT.

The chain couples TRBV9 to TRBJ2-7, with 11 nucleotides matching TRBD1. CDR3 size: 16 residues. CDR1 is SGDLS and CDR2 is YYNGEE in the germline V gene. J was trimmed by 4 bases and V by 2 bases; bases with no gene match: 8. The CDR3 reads CASSVARDRGKYEQYF. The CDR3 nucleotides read TGTGCCAGCAGCGTCGCCCGGGACAGGGGGAAATACGAGCAGTACTTC.

As DNA, the CDR3 is TGTGCCAGCAGCTACGGGGGGAACACTGAAGCTTTCTTT. It encodes CASSYGGNTEAFF. The chain employs TRBV3-1 (or the pseudogene TRBV3-2) and TRBJ1-1; D possibly corresponds to TRBD1 (5 bases). Germline values: CDR1 LGHDT, CDR2 YNNKEL (reference sequence). Trimming cost V 5 bases and J 1 base, with 8 bases left between them. The CDR3 is 13 amino acids.

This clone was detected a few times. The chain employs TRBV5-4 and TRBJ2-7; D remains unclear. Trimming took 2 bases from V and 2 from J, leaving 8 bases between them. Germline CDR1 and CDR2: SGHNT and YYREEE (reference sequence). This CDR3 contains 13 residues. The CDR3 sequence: CASSFIGPYEQYF. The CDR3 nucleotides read TGTGCCAGCAGCTTCATTGGGCCCTACGAGCAGTACTTC.

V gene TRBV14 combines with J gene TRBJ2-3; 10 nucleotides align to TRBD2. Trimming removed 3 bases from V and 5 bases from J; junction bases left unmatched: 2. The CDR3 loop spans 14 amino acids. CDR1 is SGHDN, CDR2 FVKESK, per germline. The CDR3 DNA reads TGTGCCAGCAGCCACGGGACTAGCGTAGATACGCAGTATTTT. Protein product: CASSHGTSVDTQYF.

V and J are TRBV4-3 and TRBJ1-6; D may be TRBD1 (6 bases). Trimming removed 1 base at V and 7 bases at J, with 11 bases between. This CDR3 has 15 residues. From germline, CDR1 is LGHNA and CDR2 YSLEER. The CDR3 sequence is CASSQATGMNSPLHF. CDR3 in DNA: TGCGCCAGCAGCCAAGCAACAGGGATGAATTCACCCCTCCACTTT.

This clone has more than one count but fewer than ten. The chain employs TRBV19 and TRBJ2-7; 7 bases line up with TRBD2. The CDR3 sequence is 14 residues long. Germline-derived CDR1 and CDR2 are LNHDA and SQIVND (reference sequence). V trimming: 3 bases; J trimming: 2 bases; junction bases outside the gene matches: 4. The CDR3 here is CASSIGSGPYEQYF. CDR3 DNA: TGTGCCAGTAGTATTGGTAGCGGGCCCTACGAGCAGTACTTC.

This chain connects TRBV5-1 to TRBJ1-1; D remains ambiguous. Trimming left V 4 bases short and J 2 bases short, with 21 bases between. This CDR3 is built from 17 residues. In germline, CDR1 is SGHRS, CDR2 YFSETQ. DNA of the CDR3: TGCGCCAGCAGCGGGTTTGCTGAAAGGGAGGGAAACACTGAAGCTTTCTTT. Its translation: CASSGFAEREGNTEAFF. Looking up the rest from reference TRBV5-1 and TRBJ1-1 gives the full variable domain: KAGVTQTPRYLIKTRGQQVTLSCSPISGHRSVSWYQQTPGQGLQFLFEYFSETQRNKGNFPGRFSGRQFSNSRSEMNVSTLELGDSALYLCASSGFAEREGNTEAFFGQGTRLTVV.

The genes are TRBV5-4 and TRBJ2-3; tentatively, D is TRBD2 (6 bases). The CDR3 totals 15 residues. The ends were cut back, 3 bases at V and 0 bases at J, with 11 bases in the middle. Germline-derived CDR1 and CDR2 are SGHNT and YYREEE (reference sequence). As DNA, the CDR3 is TGTGCCAGCAGCTCAAAGCGGGCAAGCACAGATACGCAGTATTTT. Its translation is CASSSKRASTDTQYF. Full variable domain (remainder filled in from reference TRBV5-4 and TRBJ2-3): ETGVTQSPTHLIKTRGQQVTLRCSSQSGHNTVSWYQQALGQGPQFIFQYYREEENGRGNFPPRFSGLQFPNYSSELNVNALELDDSALYLCASSSKRASTDTQYFGPGTRLTVL.

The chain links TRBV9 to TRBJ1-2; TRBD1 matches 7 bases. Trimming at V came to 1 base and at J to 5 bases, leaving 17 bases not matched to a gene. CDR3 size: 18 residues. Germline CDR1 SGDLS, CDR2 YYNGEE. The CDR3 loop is CASSVSTVPDGTDYGYTF. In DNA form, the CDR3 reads TGTGCCAGCAGCGTAAGTACCGTTCCCGACGGGACAGATTATGGCTACACCTTC. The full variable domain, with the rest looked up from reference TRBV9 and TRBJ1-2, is DSGVTQTPKHLITATGQRVTLRCSPRSGDLSVYWYQQSLDQGLQFLIQYYNGEERAKGNILERFSAQQFPDLHSELNLSSLELGDSALYFCASSVSTVPDGTDYGYTFGSGTRLTVV.

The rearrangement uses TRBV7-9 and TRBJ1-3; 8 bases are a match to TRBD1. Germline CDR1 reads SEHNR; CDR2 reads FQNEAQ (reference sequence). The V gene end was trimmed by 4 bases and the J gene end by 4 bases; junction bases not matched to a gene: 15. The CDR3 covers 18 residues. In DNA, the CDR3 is TGTGCCAGCAGCTCGATTTCCAGGGGGCAAGAAAGGGGAAACACCATATATTTT. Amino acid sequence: CASSSISRGQERGNTIYF.

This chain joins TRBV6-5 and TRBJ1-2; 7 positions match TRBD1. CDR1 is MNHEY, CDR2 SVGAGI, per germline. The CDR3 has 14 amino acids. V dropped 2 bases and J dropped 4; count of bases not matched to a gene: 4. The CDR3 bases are TGTGCCAGCAGTTACAGGACAGGCCCCTATGGCTACACCTTC. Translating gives CASSYRTGPYGYTF.

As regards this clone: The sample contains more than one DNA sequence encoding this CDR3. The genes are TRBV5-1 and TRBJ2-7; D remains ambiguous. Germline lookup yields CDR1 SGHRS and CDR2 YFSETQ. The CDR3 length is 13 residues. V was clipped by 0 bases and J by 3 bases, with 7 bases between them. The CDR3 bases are TGCGCCAGCAGCTTGGCCGGTCTCTACGAGCAGTACTTC. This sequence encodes CASSLAGLYEQYF.

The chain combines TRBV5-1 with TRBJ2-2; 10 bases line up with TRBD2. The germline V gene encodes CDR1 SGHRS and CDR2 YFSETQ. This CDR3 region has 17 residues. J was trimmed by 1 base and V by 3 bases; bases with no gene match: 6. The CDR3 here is CASSWSLAGGNTGELFF. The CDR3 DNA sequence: TGCGCCAGCAGCTGGAGTTTAGCGGGGGGGAACACCGGGGAGCTGTTTTTT.

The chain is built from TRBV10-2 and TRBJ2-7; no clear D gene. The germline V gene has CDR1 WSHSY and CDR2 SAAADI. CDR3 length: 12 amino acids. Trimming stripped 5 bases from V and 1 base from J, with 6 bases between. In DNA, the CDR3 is TGCGCCAGCAGTACGGTGTCCTACGAGCAGTACTTC. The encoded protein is CASSTVSYEQYF.

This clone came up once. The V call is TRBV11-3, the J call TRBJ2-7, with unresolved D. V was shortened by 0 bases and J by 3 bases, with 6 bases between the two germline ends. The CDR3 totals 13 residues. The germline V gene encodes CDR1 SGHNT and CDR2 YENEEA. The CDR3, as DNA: TGTGCCAGCAGCTTAGATTCGAGCTACGAGCAGTACTTC. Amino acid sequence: CASSLDSSYEQYF.

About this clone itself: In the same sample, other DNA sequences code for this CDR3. CDR3 DNA: TGTGCCAGCAGCTTGGGCAGGGGTGATGGCTACACCTTC. Its protein is CASSLGRGDGYTF. The rearrangement uses TRBV5-6 and TRBJ1-2; possible D gene TRBD1, 6 bases. The CDR3 spans 13 residues. V was shortened by 0 bases and J by 6 bases, with 9 bases between the two germline ends. Germline loops: CDR1 SGHDT, CDR2 YYEEEE.